These 16 T cell receptor beta chains were sequenced from one sample in a study of radiotherapy plus CTLA-4 blockade in lung cancer. Measured with immunoSEQ multiplex PCR; TCRdb has only the in-frame clones, and not every one. The sample includes around 100,000 clones, roughly 77% of them seen just once. Here the sequenced sample was peripheral blood, taken from a patient treated with radiotherapy plus ipilimumab. The source is a human donor with non-small cell lung cancer that progressed on radiotherapy plus ipilimumab. Some clones in this sample may be carry-over from other donors' samples.

The chain is built from TRBV5-1 and TRBJ2-1; 7 nucleotides match TRBD1. The V gene end was trimmed by 3 bases and the J gene end by 5 bases; junction bases not matched to a gene: 11. The CDR3 spans 16 residues. The germline V gene encodes CDR1 SGHRS and CDR2 YFSETQ. The chain's CDR3 is CASSWSPGQPNNEQFF. CDR3 in DNA: TGCGCCAGCAGCTGGTCACCGGGACAGCCGAACAATGAGCAGTTCTTC.

The rearrangement joins TRBV18 to TRBJ1-1; D is undetermined. Germline V CDR1 and CDR2: KGHSH, LQKENI. V was clipped by 2 bases and J by 3 bases, with 10 bases between them. The CDR3 runs 14 residues. CDR3 residues: CASSPGLGDTEAFF. As DNA, the CDR3 is TGTGCCAGCTCACCAGGTCTTGGGGACACTGAAGCTTTCTTT.

V and J are TRBV19 and TRBJ1-6; possible D gene TRBD1, 6 bases. Germline V gives CDR1 LNHDA, CDR2 SQIVND (reference sequence). The CDR3 has 16 amino acids. V was trimmed by 3 bases and J by 4 bases, leaving 13 bases between them. CDR3 amino acids: CASSILTGNYNSPLHF. As DNA, the CDR3 is TGTGCCAGTAGTATTTTAACAGGGAATTATAATTCACCCCTCCACTTT.

The CDR3 region is CASSRQWGTEAFF. In DNA, the CDR3 is TGTGCCAGCAGCCGACAGTGGGGCACTGAAGCTTTCTTT. The chain combines TRBV7-2 with TRBJ1-1; D possibly corresponds to TRBD1 (5 bases). Germline V gene sequence: CDR1 SGHTA, CDR2 FQGNSA. The CDR3 is 13 amino acids. V lost 5 bases, J lost 4 bases, and 11 bases lay in between.

This chain links TRBV7-2 with TRBJ2-5, with 7 bases lining up with TRBD2. Germline CDR1 reads SGHTA; CDR2 reads FQGNSA. The CDR3 loop spans 14 amino acids. The V and J ends lost 6 bases and 5 bases, in that order; junction bases with no gene match: 9. The CDR3 DNA follows: TGTGCCAGCAGGCTACGGGGGGTGTCGGAGACCCAGTACTTC. It translates to CASRLRGVSETQYF.

The CDR3 reads CASSLSGQGALGYTF. The DNA for the CDR3 is TGTGCCAGCAGTTTATCGGGACAGGGGGCGCTTGGCTACACCTTC. The chain is built from TRBV28 and TRBJ1-2; TRBD1 aligns across 12 bases. Germline V gene data show CDR1 as MDHEN and CDR2 as SYDVKM. The CDR3 has 15 residues. J was trimmed by 7 bases and V by 1 base; bases with no gene match: 4.

This clone was seen only once. CDR3 nucleotides: TGCGCCAGCAGCTTGAATGTGGGGAATTCACCCCTCCACTTT. Amino acids: CASSLNVGNSPLHF. The chain employs TRBV5-1 and TRBJ1-6; D uncertain. Trimming shortened V by 1 base and J by 7 bases, and 9 bases separated the two germline ends. This CDR3 region has 14 residues. Per the germline V gene, CDR1 is SGHRS and CDR2 is YFSETQ.

The chain uses TRBV5-4 and TRBJ2-3; D not certain. Trimming stripped 1 base from V and 2 bases from J, with 5 bases between. Looked up from germline, CDR1 is SGHNT and CDR2 is YYREEE (reference sequence). The CDR3 consists of 13 residues. CDR3 in DNA: TGTGCCAGCAGCTTGCCCCCCACAGATACGCAGTATTTT. Residues: CASSLPPTDTQYF.

The chain combines TRBV13 with TRBJ1-6; maybe TRBD1 (5 bases). V lost 7 bases, J lost 2 bases, and 15 bases lay in between. The germline V gene encodes CDR1 PRHDT and CDR2 FYEKMQ (reference sequence). CDR3 length: 16 amino acids. CDR3 residues: CASKDSGNPYNSPLHF. DNA of the CDR3: TGTGCCAGCAAGGACTCAGGGAACCCCTATAATTCACCCCTCCACTTT.

The chain carries TRBV4-1 and TRBJ2-3; 13 nucleotides match TRBD2. This CDR3 is 16 amino acids long. In germline, CDR1 is MGHRA, CDR2 YSYEKL. J lost 6 bases, V lost 3 bases, and 6 bases had no gene match. CDR3 loop: CASSQELAGGLDTQYF. CDR3 nucleotide sequence: TGCGCCAGCAGCCAGGAACTAGCGGGGGGGCTGGATACGCAGTATTTT.

The J gene is TRBJ2-7, the V gene TRBV10-3, with D perhaps assigned TRBD1 or TRBD2 (5 bases each). V gave up 10 bases and J gave up 2 bases, with 18 bases separating them. The CDR3 covers 14 residues. Per the germline V gene, CDR1 is ENHRY and CDR2 is SYGVKD. This chain's CDR3 is CATRQTNEPYEQYF. As DNA, the CDR3 is TGTGCCACTCGACAGACTAATGAGCCCTACGAGCAGTACTTC.

This clone was counted a single time. This chain joins TRBV5-5 and TRBJ2-2, with 12 bases fitting TRBD2. The CDR3 is 14 amino acids. Losses at the gene ends were 0 bases for V and 13 bases for J; bases not matched to a gene: 4. The germline CDR1 and CDR2 sequences are SGHKS and YYEKEE (reference sequence). The CDR3 nucleotides read TGTGCCAGCAGCTTGGCCGGACTAGCGGGGAGGCTGTTTTTT. Protein: CASSLAGLAGRLFF.

The chain employs TRBV2 and TRBJ1-2; perhaps TRBD1 as D (6 bases). This CDR3 region has 14 residues. CDR1 is SNHLY, CDR2 FYNNEI, per germline. V was trimmed by 6 bases and J by 0 bases, leaving 11 bases between them. CDR3 region: CASSPDSPNYGYTF. The CDR3 nucleotides are TGTGCCAGCAGCCCGGACAGTCCTAACTATGGCTACACCTTC.

The chain links TRBV19 to TRBJ1-5; D is unresolved. This CDR3 region has 15 residues. CDR1 is LNHDA and CDR2 is SQIVND in the germline V gene (reference sequence). With 3 bases removed from V and 0 bases from J, the gap between germline ends came to 9 bases. The CDR3 loop reads CASSISGPSNQPQHF. DNA of the CDR3: TGTGCCAGTAGTATTTCGGGTCCTAGCAATCAGCCCCAGCATTTT.

CDR3 in amino acids: CASSSTRGNNNSPLHF. DNA of the CDR3: TGTGCCAGCAGCTCGACTAGGGGTAACAATAATTCACCCCTCCACTTT. The chain carries TRBV11-2 and TRBJ1-6; perhaps TRBD1 as D (5 bases). Germline CDR1 and CDR2: SGHAT and FQNNGV. Trimming stripped 4 bases from V and 5 bases from J, with 15 bases between. The CDR3 has 16 amino acids.

This clone was seen only once. The rearrangement uses TRBV4-2 and TRBJ1-2; tentative D call: TRBD1 (6 bases). The V gene's germline CDR1 is LGHNA and CDR2 YNFKEQ. V gave up 4 bases and J gave up 4 bases, with 10 bases separating them. This CDR3 spans 13 amino acids. The CDR3 DNA reads as TGTGCCAGCAGCCGAACAGGGAGCTATGGCTACACCTTC. Translating gives CASSRTGSYGYTF.